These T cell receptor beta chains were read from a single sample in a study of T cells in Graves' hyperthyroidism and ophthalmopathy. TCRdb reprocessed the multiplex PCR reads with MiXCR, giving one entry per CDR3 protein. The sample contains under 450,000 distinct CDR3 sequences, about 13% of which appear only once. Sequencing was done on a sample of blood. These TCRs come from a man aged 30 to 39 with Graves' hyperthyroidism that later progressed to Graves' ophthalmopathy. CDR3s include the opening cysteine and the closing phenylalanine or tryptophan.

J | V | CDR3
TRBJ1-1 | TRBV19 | CASSPWMWTEAFF
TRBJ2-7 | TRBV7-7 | CASSLGGSYEQHF
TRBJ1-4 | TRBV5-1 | CASSLWSGGGEKLFF
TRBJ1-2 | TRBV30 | CAWISFRGRSYGYTF
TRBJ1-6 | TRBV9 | CASSAAPGKGSPLHF
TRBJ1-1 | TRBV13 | CASRAGERAFF
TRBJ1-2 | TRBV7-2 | CASSLRSPGQGSGYTF
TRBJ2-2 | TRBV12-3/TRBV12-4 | CASRIAGGTTGELFF
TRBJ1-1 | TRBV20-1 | CSAPGQTLDTEAFF
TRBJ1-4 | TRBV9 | CASSVGGRAGEKLFF
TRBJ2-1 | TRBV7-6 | CASSLVAGSYNEQFF
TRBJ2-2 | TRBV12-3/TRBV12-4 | CASSPTGPGELFF
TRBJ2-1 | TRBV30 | CAWTLLGSYNEQFF
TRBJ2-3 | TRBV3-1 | CASSQPWDRGKADTQYF
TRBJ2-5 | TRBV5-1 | CASTSGTAQETQYF
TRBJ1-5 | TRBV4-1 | CASSQTPGQGGQPQHF
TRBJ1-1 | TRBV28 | CASSQDWEGMNTEAFF
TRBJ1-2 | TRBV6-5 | CASSYSGGGDYGYTF
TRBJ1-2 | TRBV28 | CASSFSGANYGYTF
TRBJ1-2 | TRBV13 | CASSPGQGFNYGYTF
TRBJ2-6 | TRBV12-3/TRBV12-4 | CASSLESESYSGANVLTF
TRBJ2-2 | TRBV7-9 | CASSPNRLAGNTGELFF
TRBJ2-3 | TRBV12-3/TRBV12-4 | CASSPQGDTQYF
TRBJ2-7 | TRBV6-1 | CASSELYGFNYEQYF
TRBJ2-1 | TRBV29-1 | CSVRRTSGGEQFF
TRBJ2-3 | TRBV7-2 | CASSFRRVNTDTQYF
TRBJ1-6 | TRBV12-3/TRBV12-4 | CASSLGGLGNSPLHF
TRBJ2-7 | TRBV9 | CASSVESPSGGGYEQYF
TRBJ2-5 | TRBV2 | CASSRGGETQYF
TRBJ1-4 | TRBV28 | CASSLIQGRNEKLFF
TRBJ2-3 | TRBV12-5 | CATGRDTQYF
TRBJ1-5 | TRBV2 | CASRADRGWFQPQHF
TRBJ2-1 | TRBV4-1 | CASTRDRYYNEQFF
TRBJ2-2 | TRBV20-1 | CSARKPLGRDNTGELFF
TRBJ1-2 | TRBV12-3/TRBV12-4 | CASSQGGAWYGYTF
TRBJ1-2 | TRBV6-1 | CASSRPGSGYTF
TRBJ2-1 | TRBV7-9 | CASSLIGRVDNEQFF
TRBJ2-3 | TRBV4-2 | CASSRARTDTQYF
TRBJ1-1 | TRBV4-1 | CASSQGDRNTEAFF
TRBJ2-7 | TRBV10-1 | CASSESQGSYEQYF
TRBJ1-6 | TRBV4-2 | CASSQAAGIKNSPLHF
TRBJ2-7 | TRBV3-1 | CASSQDQGSSYEQYF
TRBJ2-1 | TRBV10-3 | CAISESVTVSYNEQFF
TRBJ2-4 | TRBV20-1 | CRSTSEAKNIQYF